The 13 T cell receptor beta chains presented below share a single source sample, sequenced in a study of response to subunit inactivated influenza vaccine. TCRdb reanalysed the RT-PCR reads using MiXCR and keeps one entry per CDR3 protein. The sample lists 650,000 to 800,000 distinct CDR3 sequences; 14% were seen once. Source: PBMCs from blood, taken approximately 15 days before vaccination. Receptors were obtained from a man over 45 who received an inactivated influenza vaccine.

This clonotype occurred a few times. This chain connects TRBV12-3 or TRBV12-4 to TRBJ1-5; 8 nucleotides agree with TRBD1. This CDR3 is built from 14 residues. The ends lost 6 bases at V and 2 bases at J; junction bases unmatched: 3. CDR3 region: CASRATGGNQPQHF. CDR3 in DNA: TGTGCCAGCAGGGCGACAGGGGGCAATCAGCCCCAGCATTTT.

This clonotype was seen more than once but under ten times. V and J are TRBV4-3 and TRBJ2-3; 7 bases match TRBD1. CDR1 and CDR2 from the germline V gene are LGHNA and YSLEER. With V trimmed by 1 base and J by 1 base, 8 bases remained unmatched. The CDR3 extends over 17 amino acids. The CDR3 DNA sequence: TGCGCCAGCAGCCAAGGGACAGGAGCCAGGGGCACAGATACGCAGTATTTT. Protein: CASSQGTGARGTDTQYF.

The rearrangement uses TRBV20-1 and TRBJ2-3; 10 positions match TRBD1. Per the germline V gene, CDR1 is DFQATT and CDR2 is SNEGSKA (reference sequence). The CDR3 has 14 amino acids. J lost 6 bases, V lost 2 bases, and 5 bases had no gene match. The CDR3 DNA is TGCAGTGCTAGATCCGACAGGGGGCTTGATACGCAGTATTTT. Protein sequence: CSARSDRGLDTQYF.

This clonotype was counted between two and nine times. CDR3 nucleotides: TGTGCCAGCAGCTTAGCGCCGGGAGACAGGGGAAGATCTGGGGCCAACGTCCTGACTTTC. Translated: CASSLAPGDRGRSGANVLTF. V is TRBV11-1 and J is TRBJ2-6; 8 positions match TRBD1. Trimming cost V 0 bases and J 1 base; bases outside gene matches: 11. CDR3 size: 20 residues. CDR1 is SGHAT and CDR2 is FQDESV in the germline V gene (reference sequence).

The V call is TRBV5-1, the J call TRBJ2-1, with TRBD2 identical over 8 bases. The CDR3 runs to 17 residues. Germline V lookup: CDR1 SGHRS, CDR2 YFSETQ. With V trimmed by 1 base and J by 7 bases, 13 bases remained unmatched. For the CDR3, the DNA is TGCGCCAGCAGCTTGCCCCGAGGCGCGGGAGGCCCAAATGAGCAGTTCTTC. Protein product: CASSLPRGAGGPNEQFF.

The V gene is TRBV15, the J gene TRBJ2-5; 7 bases line up with TRBD1. The V gene's germline CDR1 is LNHNV and CDR2 YYDKDF (reference sequence). The CDR3 sequence is 13 residues long. With 5 bases clipped from V and 5 bases from J, the junction kept 5 bases outside the gene matches. As DNA, the CDR3 is TGTGCCACCAGCGACAGGGAATGGGAGACCCAGTACTTC. Its translation is CATSDREWETQYF.

This clonotype was recorded at least ten times. The chain joins TRBV28 to TRBJ2-7; TRBD1 agrees at 9 bases. The CDR3 covers 14 residues. The V gene end was trimmed by 6 bases and the J gene end by 1 base; junction bases not matched to a gene: 4. CDR1 and CDR2 (germline): MDHEN, SYDVKM. Here the CDR3 DNA reads TGTGCCAGCAGCCCCGGGACAGGGTCCTACGAGCAGTACTTC. Amino acid sequence: CASSPGTGSYEQYF.

This clonotype has a handful of counts. V is TRBV4-3 and J is TRBJ1-1; D not certain. Germline loops: CDR1 LGHNA, CDR2 YSLEER. The V end was cut by 1 base, the J end by 1 base, with 13 bases between. The CDR3 covers 16 residues. In DNA form, the CDR3 reads TGCGCCAGCAGCCAAGTGGCGACTACGGAGAACACTGAAGCTTTCTTT. Its protein is CASSQVATTENTEAFF.

The sample holds a few counts of this clonotype. The CDR3 nucleotides are TGTGCCAGCTCACCTGCCCAGGGGGCGGGGGTAAAATTTCAGTACTTC. This encodes CASSPAQGAGVKFQYF. V usage is TRBV18 and J usage is TRBJ2-4, with D possibly matching TRBD1 (8 bases). CDR1 and CDR2 from the germline V gene are KGHSH and LQKENI. This CDR3 has 16 amino acids. Between the trimmed V and J ends, which lost 3 bases and 11 bases, there was a span of 23 bases.

The chain combines TRBV28 with TRBJ1-6; 9 bases map to TRBD1. Germline V CDR1 and CDR2: MDHEN, SYDVKM. After removal of 1 base from V and 7 bases from J, the junction contained 2 bases not matched to a gene. CDR3 size: 15 residues. This chain's CDR3 is CASSLSTGGNSPLHF. DNA for the CDR3: TGTGCCAGCAGTTTATCAACAGGGGGCAATTCACCCCTCCACTTT.

Many counts were recorded for this clonotype. The chain joins TRBV20-1 to TRBJ2-3; a possible D gene is TRBD1 (6 bases). V lost 4 bases, J lost 0 bases, and 11 bases lay in between. CDR1 and CDR2 from the germline V gene are DFQATT and SNEGSKA (reference sequence). CDR3 length equals 14 residues. The CDR3 coding sequence is TGCAGTGCTACCATCGGGACAAGCACAGATACGCAGTATTTT. It specifies CSATIGTSTDTQYF.

The chain recombines TRBV2 with TRBJ2-5; D possibly corresponds to TRBD1 (5 bases). The CDR3 is 14 residues long. Trimming took off 6 bases at V and 1 base at J, with 12 bases between the two ends. Germline V gene data show CDR1 as SNHLY and CDR2 as FYNNEI. CDR3: CASRFDSSQETQYF. The CDR3 nucleotides are TGTGCCAGCAGATTCGACAGTTCCCAAGAGACCCAGTACTTC.

This chain connects TRBV20-1 to TRBJ2-7; TRBD1 agrees at 9 bases. Trimming at V came to 6 bases and at J to 3 bases, leaving 6 bases not matched to a gene. In germline, CDR1 is DFQATT, CDR2 SNEGSKA (reference sequence). The CDR3 loop spans 13 amino acids. The CDR3 spells CSAPRTGVYEQYF. CDR3 nucleotides: TGCAGTGCCCCCCGGACAGGGGTCTACGAGCAGTACTTC.